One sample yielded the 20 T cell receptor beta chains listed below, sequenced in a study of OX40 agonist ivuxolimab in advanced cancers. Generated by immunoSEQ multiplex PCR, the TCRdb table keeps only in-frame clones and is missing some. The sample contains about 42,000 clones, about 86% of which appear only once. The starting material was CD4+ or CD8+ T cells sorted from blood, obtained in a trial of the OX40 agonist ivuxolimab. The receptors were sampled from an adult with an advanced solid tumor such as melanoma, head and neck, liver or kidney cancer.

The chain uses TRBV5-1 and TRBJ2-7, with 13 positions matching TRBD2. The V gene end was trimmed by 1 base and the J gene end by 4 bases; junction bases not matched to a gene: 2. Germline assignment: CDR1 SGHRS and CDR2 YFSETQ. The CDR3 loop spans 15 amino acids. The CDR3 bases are TGCGCCAGCAGCTTGTGGACTAGCGGGAGATACGAGCAGTACTTC. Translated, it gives CASSLWTSGRYEQYF.

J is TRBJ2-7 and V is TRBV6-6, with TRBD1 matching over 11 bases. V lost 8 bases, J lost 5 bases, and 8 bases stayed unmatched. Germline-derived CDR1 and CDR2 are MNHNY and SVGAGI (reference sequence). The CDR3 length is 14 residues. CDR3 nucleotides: TGTGCCAGCTGGGGACAGGGGGGTTCCCACGAGCAGTACTTC. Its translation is CASWGQGGSHEQYF.

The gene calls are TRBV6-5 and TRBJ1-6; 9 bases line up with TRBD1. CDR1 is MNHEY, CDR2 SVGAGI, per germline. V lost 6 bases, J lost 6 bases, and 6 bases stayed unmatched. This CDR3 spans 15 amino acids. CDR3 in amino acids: CASRNRQGGNSPLHF. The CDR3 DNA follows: TGTGCCAGCAGAAATCGACAGGGGGGTAATTCACCCCTCCACTTT.

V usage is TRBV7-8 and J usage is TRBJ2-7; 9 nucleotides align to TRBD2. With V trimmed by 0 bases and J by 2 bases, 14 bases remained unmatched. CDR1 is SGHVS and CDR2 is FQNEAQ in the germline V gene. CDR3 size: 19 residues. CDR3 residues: CASSLAPAGGQYGAYEQYF. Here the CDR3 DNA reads TGTGCCAGCAGCTTAGCTCCAGCGGGAGGACAGTATGGGGCCTACGAGCAGTACTTC. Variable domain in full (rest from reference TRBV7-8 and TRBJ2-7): GAGVSQSPRYKVAKRGQDVALRCDPISGHVSLFWYQQALGQGPEFLTYFQNEAQLDKSGLPSDRFFAERPEGSVSTLKIQRTQQEDSAVYLCASSLAPAGGQYGAYEQYFGPGTRLTVT.

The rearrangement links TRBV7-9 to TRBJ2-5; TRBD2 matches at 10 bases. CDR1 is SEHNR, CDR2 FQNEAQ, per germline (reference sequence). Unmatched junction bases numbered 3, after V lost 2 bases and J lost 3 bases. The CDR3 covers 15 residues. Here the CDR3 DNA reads TGTGCCAGCAGCTTAAAAAGCGGGGGGGAAGAGACCCAGTACTTC. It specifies CASSLKSGGEETQYF.

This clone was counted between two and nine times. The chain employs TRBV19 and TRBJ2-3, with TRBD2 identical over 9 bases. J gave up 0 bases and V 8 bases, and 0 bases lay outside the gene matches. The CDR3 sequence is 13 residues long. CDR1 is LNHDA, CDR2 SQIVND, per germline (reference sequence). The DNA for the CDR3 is TGTGCCAGTGGACTAGCGAGCACAGATACGCAGTATTTT. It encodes CASGLASTDTQYF.

CDR3 coding DNA: TGTGCCAGCAGCACTCAGGACAGGGGGCTTGGGGAGACCCAGTACTTC. Its protein product is CASSTQDRGLGETQYF. The chain joins TRBV13 to TRBJ2-5, with 11 bases that match TRBD1. After removal of 5 bases from V and 5 bases from J, the junction contained 10 bases not matched to a gene. The CDR3 is 16 amino acids. The germline CDR1 and CDR2 sequences are PRHDT and FYEKMQ (reference sequence).

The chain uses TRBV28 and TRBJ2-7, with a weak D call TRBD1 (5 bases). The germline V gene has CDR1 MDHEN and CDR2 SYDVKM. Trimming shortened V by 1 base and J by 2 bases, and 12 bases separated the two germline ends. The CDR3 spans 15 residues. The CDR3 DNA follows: TGTGCCAGCAGTTTATCCCCAGGGTTGGCCTACGAGCAGTACTTC. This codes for CASSLSPGLAYEQYF.

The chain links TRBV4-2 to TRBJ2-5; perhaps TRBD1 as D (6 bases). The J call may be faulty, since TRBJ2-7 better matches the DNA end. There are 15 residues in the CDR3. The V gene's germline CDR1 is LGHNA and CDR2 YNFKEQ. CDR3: CASSQGGGASYEQYF. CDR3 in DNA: TGTGCCAGCAGCCAAGGAGGGGGTGCCTCCTACGAGCAGTACTTC.

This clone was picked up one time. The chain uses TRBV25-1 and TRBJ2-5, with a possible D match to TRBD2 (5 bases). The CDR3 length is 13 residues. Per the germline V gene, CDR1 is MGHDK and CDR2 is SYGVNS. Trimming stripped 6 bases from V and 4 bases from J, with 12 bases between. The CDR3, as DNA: TGTGCCAGCAGCGTAATTGAGGGAGAGACCCAGTACTTC. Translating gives CASSVIEGETQYF. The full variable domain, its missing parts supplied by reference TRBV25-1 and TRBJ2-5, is EADIYQTPRYLVIGTGKKITLECSQTMGHDKMYWYQQDPGMELHLIHYSYGVNSTEKGDLSSESTVSRIRTEHFPLTLESARPSHTSQYLCASSVIEGETQYFGPGTRLLVL.

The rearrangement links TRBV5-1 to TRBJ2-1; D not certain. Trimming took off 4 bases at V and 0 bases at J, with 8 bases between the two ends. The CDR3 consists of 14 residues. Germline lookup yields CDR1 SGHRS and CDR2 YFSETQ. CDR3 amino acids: CASSGYSSYNEQFF. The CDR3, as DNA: TGCGCCAGCAGCGGGTACAGCTCCTACAATGAGCAGTTCTTC.

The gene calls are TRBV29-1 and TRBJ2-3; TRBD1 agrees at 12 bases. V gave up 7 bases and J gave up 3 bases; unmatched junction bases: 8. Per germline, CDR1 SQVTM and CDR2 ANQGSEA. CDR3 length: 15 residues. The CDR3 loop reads CSGRPGQGATDTQYF. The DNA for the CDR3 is TGCAGCGGACGTCCGGGACAGGGGGCGACAGATACGCAGTATTTT.

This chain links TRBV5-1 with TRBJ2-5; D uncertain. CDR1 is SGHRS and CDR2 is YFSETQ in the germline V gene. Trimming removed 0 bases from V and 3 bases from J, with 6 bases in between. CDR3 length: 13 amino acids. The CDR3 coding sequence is TGCGCCAGCAGCTTGGTTCCCGAAGAGACCCAGTACTTC. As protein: CASSLVPEETQYF. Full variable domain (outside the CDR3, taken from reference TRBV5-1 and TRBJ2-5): KAGVTQTPRYLIKTRGQQVTLSCSPISGHRSVSWYQQTPGQGLQFLFEYFSETQRNKGNFPGRFSGRQFSNSRSEMNVSTLELGDSALYLCASSLVPEETQYFGPGTRLLVL.

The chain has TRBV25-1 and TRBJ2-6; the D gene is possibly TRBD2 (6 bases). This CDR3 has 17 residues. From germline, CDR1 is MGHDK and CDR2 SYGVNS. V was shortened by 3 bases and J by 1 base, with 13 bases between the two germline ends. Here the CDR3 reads CASSDTSTNSGANVLTF. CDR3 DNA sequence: TGTGCCAGCAGTGATACTAGCACGAATTCTGGGGCCAACGTCCTGACTTTC.

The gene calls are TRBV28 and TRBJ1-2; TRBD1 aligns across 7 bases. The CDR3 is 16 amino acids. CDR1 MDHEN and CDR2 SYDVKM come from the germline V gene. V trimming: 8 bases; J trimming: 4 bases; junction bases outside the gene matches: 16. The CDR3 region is CASAWRGRIEGYGYTF. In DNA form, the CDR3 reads TGTGCCAGCGCATGGAGGGGGCGTATAGAGGGCTATGGCTACACCTTC.

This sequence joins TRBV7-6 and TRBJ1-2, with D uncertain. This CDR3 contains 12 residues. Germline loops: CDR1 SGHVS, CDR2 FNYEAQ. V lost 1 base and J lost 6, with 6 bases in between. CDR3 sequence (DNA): TGTGCCAGCAGCTTAGGGTCGAATGGCTACACCTTC. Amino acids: CASSLGSNGYTF. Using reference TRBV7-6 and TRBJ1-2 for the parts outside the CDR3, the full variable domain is GAGVSQSPRYKVTKRGQDVALRCDPISGHVSLYWYRQALGQGPEFLTYFNYEAQQDKSGLPNDRFSAERPEGSISTLTIQRTEQRDSAMYRCASSLGSNGYTFGSGTRLTVV.

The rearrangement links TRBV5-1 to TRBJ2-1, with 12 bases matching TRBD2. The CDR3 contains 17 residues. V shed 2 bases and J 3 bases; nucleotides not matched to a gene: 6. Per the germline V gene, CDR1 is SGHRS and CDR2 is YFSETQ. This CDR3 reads CASSFTTSGGVYNEQFF. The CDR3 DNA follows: TGCGCCAGCAGCTTTACGACTAGCGGGGGTGTCTACAATGAGCAGTTCTTC.

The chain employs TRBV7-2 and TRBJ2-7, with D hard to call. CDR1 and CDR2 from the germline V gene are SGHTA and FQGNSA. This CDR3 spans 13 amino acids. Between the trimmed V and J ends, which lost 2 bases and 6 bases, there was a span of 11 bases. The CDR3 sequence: CASSLLTPTEQYF. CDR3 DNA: TGTGCCAGCAGCTTATTGACCCCTACCGAGCAGTACTTC.

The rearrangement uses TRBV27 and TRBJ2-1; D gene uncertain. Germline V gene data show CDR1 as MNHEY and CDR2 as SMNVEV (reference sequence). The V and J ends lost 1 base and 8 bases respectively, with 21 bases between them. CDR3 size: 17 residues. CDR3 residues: CASSLFVPPPEFYEQFF. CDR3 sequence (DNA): TGTGCCAGCAGTTTATTCGTCCCGCCCCCAGAGTTCTATGAGCAGTTCTTC.

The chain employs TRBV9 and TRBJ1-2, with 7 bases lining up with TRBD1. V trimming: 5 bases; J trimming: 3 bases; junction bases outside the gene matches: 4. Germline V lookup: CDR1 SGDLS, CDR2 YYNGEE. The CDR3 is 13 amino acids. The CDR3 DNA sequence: TGTGCCAGCAGACGAGGGACAGACTATGGCTACACCTTC. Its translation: CASRRGTDYGYTF. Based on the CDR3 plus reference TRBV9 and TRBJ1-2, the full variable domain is DSGVTQTPKHLITATGQRVTLRCSPRSGDLSVYWYQQSLDQGLQFLIQYYNGEERAKGNILERFSAQQFPDLHSELNLSSLELGDSALYFCASRRGTDYGYTFGSGTRLTVV.